Shown below are 30 T cell receptor beta chains from a single sample sequenced in a study of cytomegalovirus exposure and HLA in healthy donors. Vbeta (60) and Jbeta (13) primers were used in the PCR. The protocol was immunoSEQ multiplex PCR, while the TCRdb copy is restricted to in-frame clones and leaves out a portion. The repertoire shows 90,000 to 130,000 clones; the top ten hold roughly 6.6%. Sequencing was performed on PBMCs. These receptors came from a man between 35 and 55 years old in good health and CMV-seropositive.

V is TRBV28 and J is TRBJ2-5, with 8 bases aligning to TRBD1. Per the germline V gene, CDR1 is MDHEN and CDR2 is SYDVKM. There are 12 residues in the CDR3. The V and J ends lost 2 bases and 13 bases, in that order; junction bases with no gene match: 6. The CDR3 protein is CASSLRTGPRYF. The CDR3 DNA reads as TGTGCCAGCAGTTTAAGGACAGGGCCTCGGTACTTC.

The chain has TRBV5-4 and TRBJ2-1; maybe TRBD2 (5 bases). Germline V CDR1 and CDR2: SGHNT, YYREEE (reference sequence). V shed 0 bases and J shed 6 bases, with 10 bases lying between them. CDR3 length: 14 amino acids. CDR3 bases: TGTGCCAGCAGCTTGGCGGACTCACCCAATGAGCAGTTCTTC. Translated: CASSLADSPNEQFF.

This sequence joins TRBV27 and TRBJ2-3, with D possibly matching TRBD1 (5 bases). This CDR3 has 15 amino acids. Germline CDR1 MNHEY, CDR2 SMNVEV (reference sequence). Trimming removed 4 bases from V and 2 bases from J, with 13 bases in between. CDR3 in DNA: TGTGCCAGCAGTTCCCTGGGGCGAGCCACAGATACGCAGTATTTT. This codes for CASSSLGRATDTQYF.

The rearrangement joins TRBV2 to TRBJ1-2; D uncertain. The V end was cut by 6 bases, the J end by 8 bases, with 16 bases between. Germline CDR1 is SNHLY and CDR2 is FYNNEI. The CDR3 has 13 amino acids. CDR3 region: CASRDTRLGGYTF. The DNA for the CDR3 is TGTGCCAGCAGAGACACCCGTTTAGGCGGCTACACCTTC.

The rearrangement joins TRBV12-5 to TRBJ2-3; D gene uncertain. Germline loops: CDR1 LGHNT, CDR2 FRNRAP. Trimming stripped 2 bases from V and 4 bases from J, with 4 bases between. The CDR3 loop spans 12 amino acids. In DNA, the CDR3 is TGTGCTAGTGGTTTGTCAGCAGATACGCAGTATTTT. Encoded protein: CASGLSADTQYF.

V is TRBV15 and J is TRBJ2-5; D possibly corresponds to TRBD2 (6 bases). Germline-derived CDR1 and CDR2 are LNHNV and YYDKDF (reference sequence). Between the trimmed V and J ends, which lost 5 bases and 4 bases, there was a span of 17 bases. The length of the CDR3 is 15 residues. The CDR3 coding sequence is TGTGCCACCAGCGGCGGGACGACCGGTCTAGAGACCCAGTACTTC. Amino acid sequence: CATSGGTTGLETQYF.

V gene TRBV10-3 combines with J gene TRBJ1-1, with D unclear. CDR1 is ENHRY and CDR2 is SYGVKD in the germline V gene. V was trimmed by 0 bases and J by 7 bases, leaving 6 bases between them. This CDR3 is built from 12 residues. This chain's CDR3 is CAISESEGEAFF. The CDR3, as DNA: TGTGCCATCAGTGAGTCCGAGGGTGAAGCTTTCTTT.

This rearrangement joins TRBV19 to TRBJ1-3; possibly TRBD1 for D (6 bases). Germline assignment: CDR1 LNHDA and CDR2 SQIVND (reference sequence). Deletions cut 5 bases from V and 2 bases from J, with 13 bases between. CDR3 size: 15 residues. The DNA for the CDR3 is TGTGCCAGTAGTGCCACAGGGTCCGCTGGAAACACCATATATTTT. Protein sequence: CASSATGSAGNTIYF.

The chain couples TRBV7-2 to TRBJ2-5, with 9 bases fitting TRBD2. Germline assignment: CDR1 SGHTA and CDR2 FQGNSA. The CDR3 runs to 17 residues. With 4 bases clipped from V and 1 base from J, the junction kept 10 bases outside the gene matches. DNA of the CDR3: TGTGCCAGCAGCTCCGGGATAGCGGGAGTTGGCCAAGAGACCCAGTACTTC. This sequence encodes CASSSGIAGVGQETQYF.

V and J are TRBV28 and TRBJ1-1, with D possibly being TRBD1 (5 bases). V was trimmed by 10 bases and J by 3 bases, leaving 15 bases between them. CDR1 is MDHEN, CDR2 SYDVKM, per germline. The CDR3 has 13 amino acids. The CDR3 is CATLGGAYTEAFF. Written as DNA, the CDR3 is TGTGCCACCTTGGGAGGGGCTTACACTGAAGCTTTCTTT.

The chain links TRBV19 to TRBJ2-5; 8 positions agree with TRBD1. This CDR3 has 13 residues. Germline V gene sequence: CDR1 LNHDA, CDR2 SQIVND (reference sequence). The V gene end was trimmed by 5 bases and the J gene end by 3 bases; junction bases not matched to a gene: 2. Here the CDR3 reads CASSLTGEETQYF. The CDR3 nucleotides are TGTGCCAGTAGTTTGACAGGGGAAGAGACCCAGTACTTC.

The rearrangement uses TRBV6-1 and TRBJ1-4; the D gene is possibly TRBD1 (5 bases). The CDR3 is 15 residues long. Germline V gene sequence: CDR1 MNHNS, CDR2 SASEGT. Trimming cost V 10 bases and J 2 bases, with 17 bases left between them. The CDR3 region is CATTPLGRTNEKLFF. CDR3 DNA sequence: TGTGCCACCACCCCTTTGGGGCGGACTAATGAAAAACTGTTTTTT.

J is TRBJ2-1 and V is TRBV19; TRBD1 matches 8 bases. CDR1 and CDR2 (germline): LNHDA, SQIVND (reference sequence). The CDR3 has 15 amino acids. V dropped 7 bases and J dropped 3; count of bases not matched to a gene: 8. The CDR3 here is CASTPDRAFYNEQFF. The CDR3 bases are TGTGCCAGTACCCCGGACAGGGCATTCTACAATGAGCAGTTCTTC.

The gene calls are TRBV6-5 and TRBJ2-7; TRBD2 matches at 9 bases. The CDR3 contains 15 residues. The ends lost 4 bases at V and 4 bases at J; junction bases unmatched: 8. Germline-derived CDR1 and CDR2 are MNHEY and SVGAGI. CDR3 sequence reads: CASSSGGSGSYEQYF. The CDR3 coding sequence is TGTGCCAGCAGTTCCGGAGGTAGCGGGAGTTACGAGCAGTACTTC.

The chain links TRBV29-1 to TRBJ1-2; no firm D call. From germline, CDR1 is SQVTM and CDR2 ANQGSEA. The V end was cut by 5 bases, the J end by 4 bases, with 11 bases between. The CDR3 spans 12 residues. CDR3 bases: TGCAGCGTTCGACGGGAGATCTATGGCTACACCTTC. The encoded protein is CSVRREIYGYTF.

The chain is built from TRBV2 and TRBJ1-1, with 7 positions matching TRBD1. Per the germline V gene, CDR1 is SNHLY and CDR2 is FYNNEI. This CDR3 is 12 amino acids long. The trim removed 10 bases at V and 1 base at J, leaving 3 bases unmatched. The chain's CDR3 is CAIWDRNTEAFF. CDR3 nucleotides: TGTGCCATTTGGGACAGGAACACTGAAGCTTTCTTT.

V usage is TRBV11-3 and J usage is TRBJ2-1, with TRBD2 identical over 7 bases. The germline V gene encodes CDR1 SGHNT and CDR2 YENEEA. With V trimmed by 3 bases and J by 3 bases, 2 bases remained unmatched. The CDR3 covers 14 residues. CDR3 bases: TGTGCCAGCAGCTTGCGCGGGAGCTACAATGAGCAGTTCTTC. The encoded protein is CASSLRGSYNEQFF.

The chain employs TRBV7-8 and TRBJ2-7, with 8 bases identical to TRBD2. Trimming took 5 bases from V and 0 from J; bases not matched to a gene: 12. Germline CDR1 SGHVS, CDR2 FQNEAQ. CDR3 size: 17 residues. The CDR3 protein is CASSAKFQSGSSYEQYF. CDR3 DNA: TGTGCCAGCAGCGCGAAGTTTCAGAGCGGGAGCTCCTACGAGCAGTACTTC.

This chain links TRBV6-1 with TRBJ2-5; weak D call: TRBD1 (6 bases). The J call may be mistaken, given a closer DNA end match to TRBJ2-7. Germline CDR1 MNHNS, CDR2 SASEGT. The CDR3 is made up of 15 amino acids. The CDR3 nucleotides are TGTGCCAGCAGTCAAACATGGGACACCGCCTACGAGCAGTACTTC. It specifies CASSQTWDTAYEQYF.

The gene calls are TRBV27 and TRBJ2-3; 12 positions agree with TRBD2. The CDR3 consists of 15 residues. Germline loops: CDR1 MNHEY, CDR2 SMNVEV (reference sequence). V gave up 6 bases and J gave up 5 bases; unmatched junction bases: 6. CDR3 sequence reads: CASSLAGGPRDTQYF. DNA of the CDR3: TGTGCCAGCAGCCTAGCGGGAGGGCCAAGAGATACGCAGTATTTT.

V usage is TRBV4-1 and J usage is TRBJ2-3; D remains unclear. The CDR3 covers 13 residues. Germline CDR1 and CDR2: MGHRA and YSYEKL. V lost 4 bases and J lost 0, with 5 bases in between. The CDR3 nucleotides are TGCGCCAGCAGCCCCGGGAGCACAGATACGCAGTATTTT. It codes for CASSPGSTDTQYF.

V gene TRBV7-8 combines with J gene TRBJ2-6; 9 bases are shared with TRBD1. CDR3 length: 16 amino acids. The germline V gene encodes CDR1 SGHVS and CDR2 FQNEAQ. Trimming at V came to 7 bases and at J to 2 bases, leaving 6 bases not matched to a gene. Here the CDR3 DNA reads TGTGCCAGCACAGGACAGGGGCGCACTGGGGCCAACGTCCTGACTTTC. This codes for CASTGQGRTGANVLTF.

The V gene is TRBV6-1, the J gene TRBJ2-7; possible D gene TRBD2, 5 bases. The CDR3 runs 14 residues. Per germline, CDR1 MNHNS and CDR2 SASEGT. The V gene lost 7 bases and the J gene lost 6 bases, with 19 bases spanning the gap. CDR3 DNA sequence: TGTGCCAGCATGCTCCTGGACTCTTCAGGCGAGCAGTACTTC. It is translated as CASMLLDSSGEQYF.

V usage is TRBV2 and J usage is TRBJ1-4; D gene ambiguous. Germline values: CDR1 SNHLY, CDR2 FYNNEI. Trimming pared 4 bases from V and 5 bases from J, leaving 8 bases between. The CDR3 consists of 13 residues. The CDR3 nucleotides read TGTGCCAGCAGTGGGAGGGAGAATGAAAAACTGTTTTTT. Its protein product is CASSGRENEKLFF.

The J gene is TRBJ2-7, the V gene TRBV29-1, with 8 bases aligning to TRBD1. CDR3 length: 13 residues. Trimming cost V 6 bases and J 0 bases; bases outside gene matches: 4. Per the germline V gene, CDR1 is SQVTM and CDR2 is ANQGSEA. This CDR3 is CSVGGTGSYEQYF. In DNA, the CDR3 is TGCAGCGTAGGCGGGACAGGCTCCTACGAGCAGTACTTC.

This chain links TRBV19 with TRBJ1-5; TRBD1 matches at 9 bases. Germline CDR1 reads LNHDA; CDR2 reads SQIVND (reference sequence). The CDR3 covers 15 residues. The trim removed 6 bases at V and 0 bases at J, leaving 3 bases unmatched. CDR3 sequence (DNA): TGTGCCAGTAGAATGGACAGGGGTAGCAATCAGCCCCAGCATTTT. This translates into CASRMDRGSNQPQHF.

The genes are TRBV7-2 and TRBJ1-5; D perhaps matches TRBD1 (5 bases). Germline assignment: CDR1 SGHTA and CDR2 FQGNSA. The CDR3 has 14 residues. V was cut by 1 base and J by 5 bases, with 9 bases left in between. CDR3 nucleotides: TGTGCCAGCAGCTTAGACGGGGGGGATCAGCCCCAGCATTTT. It translates to CASSLDGGDQPQHF.

The CDR3 reads CASSLGRGTYEQYF. The CDR3 bases are TGTGCCAGCAGCCTAGGGCGGGGTACCTACGAGCAGTACTTC. The rearrangement links TRBV7-8 to TRBJ2-7, with a possible D match to TRBD2 (6 bases). The CDR3 spans 14 residues. From germline, CDR1 is SGHVS and CDR2 FQNEAQ. V gave up 5 bases and J gave up 2 bases, with 13 bases separating them.

In regard to this clone: The same CDR3 also results from other DNA sequences found in this sample. The chain is built from TRBV4-1 and TRBJ2-5; TRBD2 aligns across 11 bases. Losses at the gene ends were 6 bases for V and 4 bases for J; bases not matched to a gene: 7. Germline assignment: CDR1 MGHRA and CDR2 YSYEKL. This CDR3 has 15 amino acids. In DNA, the CDR3 is TGCGCCAGCAGTCCCAGTGGACTAGCGGGAGAGACCCAGTACTTC. This codes for CASSPSGLAGETQYF.

The J gene is TRBJ1-3, the V gene TRBV14; 9 nucleotides agree with TRBD1. With 4 bases clipped from V and 4 bases from J, the junction kept 11 bases outside the gene matches. This CDR3 has 17 amino acids. Germline CDR1 reads SGHDN; CDR2 reads FVKESK. The CDR3 reads CASSRYLQGARGNTIYF. CDR3 bases: TGTGCCAGCAGCCGATACTTACAGGGGGCGCGGGGAAACACCATATATTTT.